These 32 T cell receptor beta chains were all obtained from the same sample, sequenced in a study of blood T cell repertoires in COVID-19. Produced via immunoSEQ multiplex PCR; TCRdb's table is partial and in-frame only. The sample gives roughly 170,000 clones, roughly 80% of which show up once; roughly 6% is in the top ten. The specimen sequenced was PBMCs or T cells enriched from blood (not recorded which). The receptors were gathered from a woman in her forties with acute COVID-19.

This clone was counted only a few times. The chain employs TRBV29-1 and TRBJ2-1; the D is unclear. Germline values: CDR1 SQVTM, CDR2 ANQGSEA. V lost 4 bases to trimming and J lost 6 bases, with 13 bases between them. The CDR3 length is 13 residues. The DNA of the CDR3 is TGCAGCGTTGTCGGAGCAAGATTCAATGAGCAGTTCTTC. It yields the protein CSVVGARFNEQFF.

This rearrangement joins TRBV4-1 to TRBJ2-1; the match to TRBD1 covers 11 bases. The ends lost 0 bases at V and 6 bases at J; junction bases unmatched: 4. Germline-derived CDR1 and CDR2 are MGHRA and YSYEKL. This CDR3 has 16 residues. The CDR3 DNA reads TGCGCCAGCAGCCAAGATCCCGGGACAGGGGGCAATGAGCAGTTCTTC. It specifies CASSQDPGTGGNEQFF.

The gene calls are TRBV30 and TRBJ2-3, with D perhaps TRBD2 (6 bases). This CDR3 comprises 14 residues. The V gene lost 2 bases and the J gene lost 0 bases, with 9 bases spanning the gap. CDR1 and CDR2 from the germline V gene are GTSNPN and SVGIG (reference sequence). The CDR3 region is CAWSRSGSTDTQYF. The CDR3 bases are TGTGCCTGGAGTAGAAGCGGGAGCACAGATACGCAGTATTTT.

V usage is TRBV5-1 and J usage is TRBJ2-1; TRBD1 agrees at 9 bases. This CDR3 contains 16 residues. Germline CDR1 reads SGHRS; CDR2 reads YFSETQ. J lost 6 bases, V lost 4 bases, and 11 bases had no gene match. This chain's CDR3 is CASSADPPGQGNEQFF. CDR3 in DNA: TGCGCCAGCAGCGCGGATCCCCCGGGACAGGGCAATGAGCAGTTCTTC.

The chain recombines TRBV6-2 or TRBV6-3 with TRBJ1-2, with D uncertain. V was cut by 2 bases and J by 2 bases, with 6 bases left in between. Looked up from germline, CDR1 is MNHEY and CDR2 is SVGEGT. The CDR3 sequence is 13 residues long. CDR3 sequence reads: CASSYHSNYGYTF. The CDR3, as DNA: TGTGCCAGCAGTTACCACTCCAACTATGGCTACACCTTC.

This chain uses TRBV9 with TRBJ2-5; TRBD2 matches at 8 bases. The CDR3 spans 14 residues. Germline V lookup: CDR1 SGDLS, CDR2 YYNGEE. The V and J ends lost 3 bases and 4 bases, in that order; junction bases with no gene match: 5. Written as DNA, the CDR3 is TGTGCCAGCAGCGGAACAAGCGGGAGAGAGACCCAGTACTTC. It specifies CASSGTSGRETQYF. Full variable domain (outside the CDR3, taken from reference TRBV9 and TRBJ2-5): DSGVTQTPKHLITATGQRVTLRCSPRSGDLSVYWYQQSLDQGLQFLIQYYNGEERAKGNILERFSAQQFPDLHSELNLSSLELGDSALYFCASSGTSGRETQYFGPGTRLLVL.

This clone was observed a handful of times. The chain is built from TRBV5-4 and TRBJ1-3; D gene unclear. Germline CDR1 is SGHNT and CDR2 is YYREEE (reference sequence). The ends were cut back, 4 bases at V and 9 bases at J, with 11 bases in the middle. The length of the CDR3 is 12 residues. CDR3 in DNA: TGTGCCAGCAGCCAAGATCGGGGCACCATATATTTT. This translates into CASSQDRGTIYF.

This chain uses TRBV7-2 with TRBJ1-2; 10 bases match TRBD1. CDR1 and CDR2 from the germline V gene are SGHTA and FQGNSA. This CDR3 spans 15 amino acids. V dropped 6 bases and J dropped 4; count of bases not matched to a gene: 8. DNA for the CDR3: TGTGCCAGCAGTTACGGACAGGGGGTACTCTATGGCTACACCTTC. Amino acid sequence: CASSYGQGVLYGYTF.

V usage is TRBV4-1 and J usage is TRBJ2-3; TRBD2 aligns across 7 bases. The CDR3 spans 16 residues. Germline loops: CDR1 MGHRA, CDR2 YSYEKL. Germline trimming cut 1 base from V and 2 bases from J; bases unmatched to any gene: 6. CDR3 loop: CASSQGGGGATDTQYF. As DNA, the CDR3 is TGCGCCAGCAGCCAAGGCGGGGGTGGGGCCACAGATACGCAGTATTTT.

V and J are TRBV5-1 and TRBJ1-1; TRBD1 might be the D (5 bases). This CDR3 is built from 15 residues. The germline V and J ends were trimmed by 0 bases and 2 bases, with 11 bases remaining between them. CDR1 is SGHRS and CDR2 is YFSETQ in the germline V gene. The CDR3 sequence is CASSLADSLNTEAFF. DNA for the CDR3: TGCGCCAGCAGCTTGGCCGACAGCCTTAACACTGAAGCTTTCTTT.

The chain is built from TRBV9 and TRBJ1-1; no firm D call. The CDR3 runs 14 residues. CDR1 is SGDLS, CDR2 YYNGEE, per germline. The V and J ends lost 0 bases and 1 base respectively, with 7 bases between them. CDR3 DNA: TGTGCCAGCAGCGTAGATGTTAGGAACACTGAAGCTTTCTTT. Translating gives CASSVDVRNTEAFF. Full variable domain (rest looked up from reference TRBV9 and TRBJ1-1): DSGVTQTPKHLITATGQRVTLRCSPRSGDLSVYWYQQSLDQGLQFLIQYYNGEERAKGNILERFSAQQFPDLHSELNLSSLELGDSALYFCASSVDVRNTEAFFGQGTRLTVV.

The rearrangement joins TRBV6-1 to TRBJ1-2; 7 bases are a match to TRBD1. This CDR3 contains 15 residues. The V gene end was trimmed by 0 bases and the J gene end by 0 bases; junction bases not matched to a gene: 1. Germline CDR1 and CDR2: MNHNS and SASEGT. The CDR3 nucleotides are TGTGCCAGCAGTGAAGCGACAGGGACTAACTATGGCTACACCTTC. As protein: CASSEATGTNYGYTF.

The chain has TRBV10-3 and TRBJ1-2; maybe TRBD1 (6 bases). The CDR3 covers 13 residues. Trimming left V 2 bases short and J 3 bases short, with 7 bases between. Looked up from germline, CDR1 is ENHRY and CDR2 is SYGVKD. The CDR3, as DNA: TGTGCCATCAGTGAGAACAGGGACTATGGCTACACCTTC. It encodes CAISENRDYGYTF.

This clone was detected only once. The chain links TRBV7-9 to TRBJ2-7, with no clear D. CDR1 and CDR2 (germline): SEHNR, FQNEAQ (reference sequence). The ends were cut back, 5 bases at V and 1 base at J, with 12 bases in the middle. CDR3 size: 14 residues. In DNA form, the CDR3 reads TGTGCCAGCAGCCTGACGGAGCAATCCTACGAGCAGTACGTC. It yields the protein CASSLTEQSYEQYV.

CDR3 sequence (DNA): TGTGCCAGCAGCTTAGGGGGGCTAGCGGACCAAGAGACCCAGTACTTC. This gives the protein CASSLGGLADQETQYF. The rearrangement joins TRBV7-9 to TRBJ2-5; the D gene is possibly TRBD2 (7 bases). V gave up 1 base and J gave up 0 bases, with 12 bases separating them. The CDR3 loop spans 16 amino acids. Germline lookup yields CDR1 SEHNR and CDR2 FQNEAQ (reference sequence).

The chain has TRBV12-3 or TRBV12-4 and TRBJ2-1; D possibly corresponds to TRBD2 (5 bases). The CDR3 has 13 residues. V was shortened by 1 base and J by 9 bases, with 10 bases between the two germline ends. The CDR3 DNA sequence: TGTGCCAGCAGTTTAGGTTTGGACTCTGAGCAGTTCTTC. It translates to CASSLGLDSEQFF.

The CDR3 DNA follows: TGTGCCAGCAGTGCGAGACAGGGATTGGCCTACAATGAGCAGTTCTTC. This translates into CASSARQGLAYNEQFF. The rearrangement joins TRBV2 to TRBJ2-1; 7 nucleotides line up with TRBD1. This CDR3 contains 16 residues. J lost 2 bases, V lost 4 bases, and 8 bases had no gene match. From germline, CDR1 is SNHLY and CDR2 FYNNEI.

The sample holds a few counts of this clone. The rearrangement links TRBV6-6 to TRBJ1-2, with 8 positions matching TRBD1. V lost 5 bases to trimming and J lost 6 bases; unmatched junction nucleotides: 17. This CDR3 spans 17 amino acids. Germline V gives CDR1 MNHNY, CDR2 SVGAGI (reference sequence). The CDR3 bases are TGTGCCAGCAGTCGAAACCCCGGACAGGGTGGTTTACATGGCTACACCTTC. The encoded protein is CASSRNPGQGGLHGYTF.

This rearrangement joins TRBV5-1 to TRBJ1-1; tentative D call: TRBD1 (5 bases). The CDR3 length is 16 residues. Per the germline V gene, CDR1 is SGHRS and CDR2 is YFSETQ. V lost 4 bases to trimming and J lost 1 base, with 17 bases between them. The CDR3 DNA reads TGCGCCAGCAGCCGAGAACCTGGGGGAGGGAACACTGAAGCTTTCTTT. It specifies CASSREPGGGNTEAFF.

This clone was seen once. This chain joins TRBV18 and TRBJ1-1, with D perhaps TRBD1 (5 bases). The CDR3 runs to 14 residues. V lost 6 bases and J 0 bases, leaving 11 bases between the germline ends. Germline V gives CDR1 KGHSH, CDR2 LQKENI. CDR3 region: CASSPQGMNTEAFF. In nucleotides, the CDR3 is TGTGCCAGCTCCCCCCAGGGTATGAACACTGAAGCTTTCTTT.

The V call is TRBV5-1, the J call TRBJ2-3; no clear D gene. This CDR3 region has 14 residues. Trimming left V 1 base short and J 3 bases short, with 9 bases between. The germline V gene encodes CDR1 SGHRS and CDR2 YFSETQ. CDR3: CASSLNFGTDTQYF. CDR3 coding DNA: TGCGCCAGCAGCTTGAATTTCGGTACAGATACGCAGTATTTT.

This clone has only one observation. The rearrangement joins TRBV3-1 (or the pseudogene TRBV3-2) to TRBJ2-1, with 10 bases fitting TRBD2. The CDR3 contains 15 residues. In germline, CDR1 is LGHDT, CDR2 YNNKEL (reference sequence). V trimming: 4 bases; J trimming: 1 base; junction bases outside the gene matches: 1. The CDR3 region has the DNA TGTGCCAGCAGCCTAGCGGGGGGTTCCTACAATGAGCAGTTCTTC. Encoded protein: CASSLAGGSYNEQFF.

The V call is TRBV6-6, the J call TRBJ1-1; tentatively, D is TRBD1 (6 bases). The germline V and J ends were trimmed by 0 bases and 5 bases, with 16 bases remaining between them. CDR1 is MNHNY, CDR2 SVGAGI, per germline (reference sequence). This CDR3 has 16 residues. CDR3 nucleotides: TGTGCCAGCAGTTACTCTACAGGGACTATCGGGACTGAAGCTTTCTTT. As protein: CASSYSTGTIGTEAFF.

The chain is built from TRBV11-3 and TRBJ1-1; D is uncertain. CDR1 and CDR2 (germline): SGHNT, YENEEA. Trimming took off 4 bases at V and 3 bases at J, with 12 bases between the two ends. The CDR3 covers 14 residues. CDR3 sequence (DNA): TGTGCCAGCAGCTCTGGGAGCTGGGACACTGAAGCTTTCTTT. It translates to CASSSGSWDTEAFF.

The CDR3 loop is CASTGFPEAFF. The DNA for the CDR3 is TGTGCCAGCACGGGTTTCCCTGAAGCTTTCTTT. This chain connects TRBV5-8 to TRBJ1-1, with unresolved D. CDR3 length: 11 amino acids. V gave up 6 bases and J gave up 6 bases, with 9 bases separating them. Germline V lookup: CDR1 SGHTS, CDR2 YDEGEE.

The chain links TRBV11-2 to TRBJ1-4; no firm D call. The CDR3 runs to 15 residues. V was pared by 6 bases and J by 0 bases, with 11 bases between. Looked up from germline, CDR1 is SGHAT and CDR2 is FQNNGV. Here the CDR3 reads CASSSIGATNEKLFF. The CDR3 DNA reads TGTGCCAGCAGTTCGATCGGGGCAACTAATGAAAAACTGTTTTTT.

The table lists this clone with a count of one. The chain combines TRBV29-1 with TRBJ2-7, with 8 bases lining up with TRBD2. The CDR3 spans 14 residues. V lost 4 bases to trimming and J lost 1 base; unmatched junction nucleotides: 6. Per the germline V gene, CDR1 is SQVTM and CDR2 is ANQGSEA. The CDR3 DNA sequence: TGCAGCGTTGGGGAACTAGCGGCTTCCTACGAGCAGTACTTC. This codes for CSVGELAASYEQYF.

This clone was observed at least ten times. The rearrangement links TRBV18 to TRBJ2-3; 13 positions match TRBD2. The CDR3 contains 14 residues. Germline lookup yields CDR1 KGHSH and CDR2 LQKENI. The junction had 3 bases not matched to a gene; V was cut back by 6 bases and J by 6 bases. In DNA, the CDR3 is TGTGCCAGCTCCTTGACTAGCGGGAGGGATACGCAGTATTTT. Protein: CASSLTSGRDTQYF.

The rearrangement links TRBV4-1 to TRBJ1-1; D might be TRBD1 (5 bases). CDR3 length: 17 residues. The V and J ends lost 5 bases and 5 bases respectively, with 24 bases between them. Germline CDR1 MGHRA, CDR2 YSYEKL. Written as DNA, the CDR3 is TGCGCCAGCAGCAAACCAAAATCGGGGGTGAAGGCGACTGAAGCTTTCTTT. Translating it yields CASSKPKSGVKATEAFF.

The sample holds a few counts of this clone. The gene calls are TRBV10-3 and TRBJ1-5; 8 bases align to TRBD1. Losses at the gene ends were 0 bases for V and 5 bases for J; bases not matched to a gene: 12. The length of the CDR3 is 18 residues. The germline V gene has CDR1 ENHRY and CDR2 SYGVKD. CDR3: CAISESLRRDRRDQPQHF. CDR3 bases: TGTGCCATCAGTGAGTCCCTCCGCCGGGACAGGCGAGATCAGCCCCAGCATTTT.

V usage is TRBV2 and J usage is TRBJ1-3; perhaps TRBD1 as D (6 bases). This CDR3 is built from 15 residues. Germline V gene lookup returns CDR1 SNHLY and CDR2 FYNNEI. Trimming stripped 6 bases from V and 1 base from J, with 13 bases between. The CDR3 reads CASRGARISGNTIYF. In DNA, the CDR3 is TGTGCCAGCAGGGGGGCCAGGATTTCTGGAAACACCATATATTTT.

V is TRBV11-2 and J is TRBJ2-7; D gene unclear. Trimming shortened V by 3 bases and J by 4 bases, and 10 bases separated the two germline ends. Germline CDR1 and CDR2: SGHAT and FQNNGV. CDR3 length equals 13 residues. The CDR3 here is CASSFSGSYEQYV. The CDR3 DNA sequence: TGTGCCAGCAGCTTTTCCGGGTCGTACGAGCAGTACGTC.